This T cell receptor beta chain was recovered during a study of shared clonotypes between healthy human individuals. Study outcomes and limitations: Read depth was anticipated to influence clonotype sharing among donors. Generation probability values for non-shared clonotypes were lower than those for clonotypes shared by all four donors.

V lost 5 bases, J lost 10 bases, and 2 bases stayed unmatched. The CDR3 totals 11 residues. Germline V gene lookup returns CDR1 MDHEN and CDR2 SYDVKM. The assay was immunoSEQ multiplex PCR, and TCRdb's table has in-frame clones only and misses some. The data contain about 1.1 million clones, about four fifths of them singletons. Healthy adults negative for HIV, lacking recent acute infections or vaccinations, served as donors. About this clone itself: Its specificity is not known.

What was sequenced was memory CD4+ T cells from PBMCs. Subset specified: CD45RA-negative fraction. The chain combines TRBV28 with TRBJ2-1, with TRBD2 identical over 7 bases. The sequence was collected from a man between 18 and 35 years old in good health. Some clones in this sample may be carry-over from other donors' samples. The CDR3 nucleotides are TGTGCCAGCAGTGAGACTAGCGAGCAGTTCTTC. Translating gives CASSETSEQFF.